The 32 T cell receptor beta chains below were found in one sample sequenced in a study of blood T cells in healthy people across ages. Through a sample-barcoded 5' primer and a J-beta primer mix, a second PCR was run for 7 to 11 cycles. TCRdb re-analysed the 5' RACE reads in MiXCR, keeping a single row per CDR3 protein. The sample records about 1.1 million distinct CDR3 sequences, more than 30% being singletons. The sequenced sample consisted of blood. The source is a man aged 18 to 29 in good health.

This chain connects TRBV6-6 to TRBJ2-3, with TRBD1 as a possible D gene (6 bases). V shed 6 bases and J shed 0 bases, with 13 bases lying between them. CDR1 is MNHNY and CDR2 is SVGAGI in the germline V gene (reference sequence). The CDR3 spans 15 residues. The CDR3, as DNA: TGTGCCAGCAGCGAACAGGGATCTAGCACAGATACGCAGTATTTT. This encodes CASSEQGSSTDTQYF.

This clonotype was seen more than once but under ten times. The gene calls are TRBV20-1 and TRBJ1-2, with 8 nucleotides matching TRBD1. The V segment lost 3 bases and the J segment 7 bases; nucleotides outside the gene matches: 7. The CDR3 contains 13 residues. CDR1 DFQATT and CDR2 SNEGSKA come from the germline V gene (reference sequence). Here the CDR3 DNA reads TGCAGTGCTAGTTTGGGACAGGAGGCTGGCTACACCTTC. Translated, it gives CSASLGQEAGYTF.

This clonotype has only a few counts. The V call is TRBV6-6, the J call TRBJ2-1; possibly TRBD1 or TRBD2 for D (6 bases each). Germline V lookup: CDR1 MNHNY, CDR2 SVGAGI (reference sequence). The germline V and J ends were trimmed by 7 bases and 7 bases, with 17 bases remaining between them. The CDR3 is 14 amino acids. The CDR3 here is CASTLGGIKNEQFF. The CDR3 coding sequence is TGTGCCAGCACTCTGGGGGGCATCAAGAATGAGCAGTTCTTC.

This clonotype was counted a few times. The genes are TRBV10-3 and TRBJ1-1, with a possible D match to TRBD1 (6 bases). V lost 6 bases and J lost 3, with 11 bases in between. Germline V gene lookup returns CDR1 ENHRY and CDR2 SYGVKD. The CDR3 covers 13 residues. The CDR3 DNA is TGTGCCATCAGGTACAGGGTTGACACTGAAGCTTTCTTT. Its protein is CAIRYRVDTEAFF.

This chain uses TRBV5-1 with TRBJ2-5; D gene uncertain. Germline lookup yields CDR1 SGHRS and CDR2 YFSETQ. The CDR3 contains 13 residues. V dropped 4 bases and J dropped 3 bases, with 10 bases sitting between them. In DNA, the CDR3 is TGCGCCAGCAGCCCGAACACAGAAGAGACCCAGTACTTC. Residues: CASSPNTEETQYF.

This chain uses TRBV3-1 with TRBJ2-7, with no clear D. Germline loops: CDR1 LGHDT, CDR2 YNNKEL (reference sequence). This CDR3 has 14 residues. V lost 0 bases to trimming and J lost 2 bases, with 8 bases between them. Here the CDR3 DNA reads TGTGCCAGCAGCCAAGATAACTCTCCCTACGAGCAGTACTTC. It codes for CASSQDNSPYEQYF.

The rearrangement uses TRBV9 and TRBJ2-3; D could derive from TRBD1 or TRBD2 (6 bases each). Germline loops: CDR1 SGDLS, CDR2 YYNGEE. The CDR3 extends over 14 amino acids. Trimming shortened V by 4 bases and J by 8 bases, and 17 bases separated the two germline ends. This CDR3 reads CASSPQNEGGTQYF. The CDR3 region has the DNA TGTGCCAGCAGCCCTCAAAACGAGGGGGGTACGCAGTATTTT.

V is TRBV2 and J is TRBJ1-2; 8 bases match TRBD1. Germline V gene sequence: CDR1 SNHLY, CDR2 FYNNEI. The CDR3 covers 15 residues. J gave up 3 bases and V 4 bases, and 7 bases lay outside the gene matches. The CDR3 DNA reads as TGTGCCAGCAGTGTGTCGGACAGGGTGCACTATGGCTACACCTTC. Protein product: CASSVSDRVHYGYTF.

This chain uses TRBV10-3 with TRBJ1-2, with 12 bases matching TRBD1. This CDR3 spans 14 amino acids. Germline V gene sequence: CDR1 ENHRY, CDR2 SYGVKD. V lost 6 bases, J lost 7 bases, and 6 bases stayed unmatched. CDR3 DNA: TGTGCCATCAGCGGGACAGGGGGCGTTTTTGGCTACACCTTC. Protein: CAISGTGGVFGYTF.

This clonotype was detected a few times. A read error may be the cause here, since a much bigger clone is one base away. J is TRBJ2-5 and V is TRBV21-1. TRBV21-1 is an annotated pseudogene. This CDR3 region has 11 residues. In DNA, the CDR3 is TGTGCCAGCCGCCCAAAAGAGACCCAGTACTTC. It translates to CASRPKETQYF.

The rearrangement joins TRBV18 to TRBJ1-4, with a tentative D call TRBD1 (6 bases). V was clipped by 3 bases and J by 2 bases, with 13 bases between them. Germline CDR1 and CDR2: KGHSH and LQKENI. CDR3 size: 16 residues. CDR3 coding DNA: TGTGCCAGCTCACCGGTCGGGGGCTTCACTAATGAAAAACTGTTTTTT. Its protein is CASSPVGGFTNEKLFF.

The chain employs TRBV6-2 or TRBV6-3 and TRBJ1-2; D is undetermined. V lost 8 bases, J lost 4 bases, and 20 bases lay in between. Per the germline V gene, CDR1 is MNHEY and CDR2 is SVGEGT. The CDR3 loop spans 15 amino acids. The CDR3 here is CASGPWSLKSYGYTF. The CDR3 DNA sequence: TGTGCCAGCGGCCCATGGAGCCTAAAAAGCTATGGCTACACCTTC.

This clonotype occurred many times. The chain couples TRBV6-4 to TRBJ2-1; TRBD2 matches 14 bases. The germline CDR1 and CDR2 sequences are MRHNA and SNTAGT. J lost 10 bases, V lost 4 bases, and 3 bases had no gene match. The CDR3 runs to 14 residues. The CDR3: CASSAGLAGDEQFF. CDR3 bases: TGTGCCAGCAGTGCGGGACTAGCGGGGGACGAGCAGTTCTTC.

The rearrangement links TRBV20-1 to TRBJ2-7; 9 bases map to TRBD2. Losses at the gene ends were 3 bases for V and 1 base for J; bases not matched to a gene: 7. Germline V gene data show CDR1 as DFQATT and CDR2 as SNEGSKA (reference sequence). CDR3 size: 15 residues. CDR3: CSARSVAGDSYEQYF. As DNA, the CDR3 is TGCAGTGCTAGGAGTGTAGCGGGGGATTCCTACGAGCAGTACTTC.

The rearrangement joins TRBV2 to TRBJ2-1, with TRBD2 identical over 8 bases. CDR1 and CDR2 from the germline V gene are SNHLY and FYNNEI. The CDR3 is made up of 16 amino acids. V lost 10 bases and J lost 1; bases outside the gene matches: 12. The CDR3 region is CATPGLTSESYNEQFF. In DNA, the CDR3 is TGTGCCACCCCGGGGTTGACTAGCGAATCCTACAATGAGCAGTTCTTC.

The chain couples TRBV27 to TRBJ1-2; tentative D call: TRBD1 (6 bases). CDR1 is MNHEY, CDR2 SMNVEV, per germline (reference sequence). The CDR3 length is 14 residues. Trimming stripped 6 bases from V and 2 bases from J, with 13 bases between. CDR3 in amino acids: CASRETGSNYGYTF. For the CDR3, the DNA is TGTGCCAGCAGAGAGACAGGCTCCAACTATGGCTACACCTTC.

Comment on this clonotype: The junction departs from germline at one end; a sequencing error may be responsible. The chain employs TRBV3-1 and TRBJ1-3; TRBD1 aligns across 7 bases. The CDR3 has 16 amino acids. The germline V gene has CDR1 LGHDT and CDR2 YNNKEL (reference sequence). The CDR3 reads CVSSQADRRAEGTIYF. The DNA of the CDR3 is TGTGTCAGCAGCCAAGCGGACAGGCGGGCGGAGGGCACCATATATTTT.

For the CDR3, the DNA is TGTGCCAGCAGCTTAGATCAGACAGGGGGCGAGGGAGCTTTCTTT. This translates into CASSLDQTGGEGAFF. The chain recombines TRBV7-2 with TRBJ1-1; 10 nucleotides line up with TRBD1. CDR3 size: 15 residues. Germline assignment: CDR1 SGHTA and CDR2 FQGNSA. J gave up 10 bases and V 1 base, and 9 bases lay outside the gene matches.

This sequence joins TRBV12-3 or TRBV12-4 and TRBJ1-5; TRBD1 agrees at 7 bases. V lost 3 bases and J lost 6; bases outside the gene matches: 8. CDR3 length equals 15 residues. The CDR3 DNA is TGTGCCAGCAGTTTGACGGCAGGGGGGGGTCAGCCCCAGCATTTT. Residues: CASSLTAGGGQPQHF.

This clonotype has more than one count but fewer than ten. The genes are TRBV6-5 and TRBJ2-7; 10 bases line up with TRBD1. V trimming: 0 bases; J trimming: 5 bases; junction bases outside the gene matches: 4. There are 15 residues in the CDR3. Germline assignment: CDR1 MNHEY and CDR2 SVGAGI. The CDR3 is CASSYSRDRGHEQYF. CDR3 DNA sequence: TGTGCCAGCAGTTACTCCAGGGACAGGGGTCACGAGCAGTACTTC.

CDR3 DNA sequence: TGTGCCAGCAGCCAAGAGGGTACCGAGCAGTACTTC. Translating gives CASSQEGTEQYF. This chain links TRBV3-1 with TRBJ2-7; D gene uncertain. There are 12 residues in the CDR3. V gave up 0 bases and J gave up 6 bases, with 6 bases separating them. Germline V gene sequence: CDR1 LGHDT, CDR2 YNNKEL (reference sequence).

This clonotype appeared a few times. V is TRBV7-9 and J is TRBJ1-6, with no clear D. CDR1 and CDR2 (germline): SEHNR, FQNEAQ (reference sequence). The length of the CDR3 is 16 residues. V gave up 1 base and J gave up 8 bases, with 15 bases separating them. In nucleotides, the CDR3 is TGTGCCAGCAGCTTAGGATGGGGTAGTGAGGATTCACCCCTCCACTTT. Its protein product is CASSLGWGSEDSPLHF.

Of note for this clonotype: At one boundary the junction diverges from the germline segment, which might be a read error. The chain carries TRBV12-3 or TRBV12-4 and TRBJ2-4; TRBD1 might be the D (6 bases). The end of the DNA fits TRBJ2-7 better, so the J call may be wrong. CDR3 length: 13 residues. CDR3 coding DNA: TGTGCCGGCAGACTCACAGGGAACTACGAGCAGTACTTC. Amino acid sequence: CAGRLTGNYEQYF.

This clonotype was detected only a few times. The J gene is TRBJ2-3, the V gene TRBV20-1; 10 positions agree with TRBD2. The V segment lost 1 base and the J segment 2 bases; nucleotides outside the gene matches: 6. The V gene's germline CDR1 is DFQATT and CDR2 SNEGSKA (reference sequence). This CDR3 is 16 amino acids long. The CDR3 reads CSARGLAGGITDTQYF. As DNA, the CDR3 is TGCAGTGCTAGAGGGTTAGCGGGGGGCATCACAGATACGCAGTATTTT.

This chain uses TRBV11-2 with TRBJ2-1, with TRBD2 matching 8 bases. CDR3 size: 16 residues. The germline gives CDR1 SGHAT, CDR2 FQNNGV. With V trimmed by 3 bases and J by 4 bases, 8 bases remained unmatched. For the CDR3, the DNA is TGTGCCAGCAGCTTGCCCGGGAGGGCCCCGTACAATGAGCAGTTCTTC. As protein: CASSLPGRAPYNEQFF.

This clonotype is a singleton in its sample. A read error may explain this, as a much larger clone is one base away. V and J are TRBV12-3 or TRBV12-4 and TRBJ2-1, with D perhaps TRBD1 (6 bases). The CDR3 loop spans 11 amino acids. The CDR3, as DNA: TGTGCCAGCAGCTACAGGGATCTTAGGGTCTTC. Translating gives CASSYRDLRVF.

The J gene is TRBJ1-2, the V gene TRBV20-1; D is unclear. The CDR3 totals 14 residues. Trimming removed 6 bases at V and 0 bases at J, with 14 bases between. Germline V gene lookup returns CDR1 DFQATT and CDR2 SNEGSKA (reference sequence). CDR3 in amino acids: CSAIHQLANYGYTF. The CDR3 DNA sequence: TGCAGTGCCATACATCAACTAGCTAACTATGGCTACACCTTC.

This clonotype has more than one count but fewer than ten. The J gene is TRBJ2-1, the V gene TRBV6-6; D is undetermined. Per the germline V gene, CDR1 is MNHNY and CDR2 is SVGAGI (reference sequence). The CDR3 totals 14 residues. V shed 5 bases and J shed 5 bases, with 13 bases lying between them. This CDR3 is CASSPPKRDNEQFF. The CDR3 DNA follows: TGTGCCAGCAGTCCCCCGAAGAGAGACAATGAGCAGTTCTTC.

This clonotype has only a few counts. J is TRBJ2-5 and V is TRBV7-6, with 7 bases matching TRBD1. Trimming at V came to 4 bases and at J to 1 base, leaving 9 bases not matched to a gene. Germline lookup yields CDR1 SGHVS and CDR2 FNYEAQ. The CDR3 is made up of 16 amino acids. The CDR3 is CASSSLDGTVQETQYF. The CDR3 bases are TGTGCCAGCAGCTCCCTTGACGGGACAGTCCAAGAGACCCAGTACTTC.

This chain uses TRBV7-6 with TRBJ1-1; D call uncertain. V lost 3 bases and J lost 0, with 17 bases in between. Germline V gene sequence: CDR1 SGHVS, CDR2 FNYEAQ. The CDR3 covers 17 residues. The CDR3 reads CASSFNSKGPMNTEAFF. In DNA, the CDR3 is TGTGCCAGCAGCTTCAACTCGAAAGGACCGATGAACACTGAAGCTTTCTTT. The full variable domain, in which reference TRBV7-6 and TRBJ1-1 provide the parts outside the CDR3, is GAGVSQSPRYKVTKRGQDVALRCDPISGHVSLYWYRQALGQGPEFLTYFNYEAQQDKSGLPNDRFSAERPEGSISTLTIQRTEQRDSAMYRCASSFNSKGPMNTEAFFGQGTRLTVV.

The chain couples TRBV25-1 to TRBJ1-1; a possible D gene is TRBD1 (5 bases). Germline CDR1 MGHDK, CDR2 SYGVNS. The CDR3 runs to 13 residues. Trimming took off 2 bases at V and 5 bases at J, with 9 bases between the two ends. The CDR3 sequence: CASSEVGVTEAFF. CDR3 DNA: TGTGCCAGCAGTGAAGTGGGGGTGACTGAAGCTTTCTTT.

This clonotype was seen only a few times. CDR3 DNA sequence: TGTGCCAGCAGCGTGCTCCAGGGGAACACTGAAGCTTTCTTT. This codes for CASSVLQGNTEAFF. The chain has TRBV5-5 and TRBJ1-1, with a tentative D call TRBD1 (5 bases). CDR3 length: 14 residues. The germline V gene encodes CDR1 SGHKS and CDR2 YYEKEE (reference sequence). V gave up 4 bases and J gave up 1 base, with 11 bases separating them.